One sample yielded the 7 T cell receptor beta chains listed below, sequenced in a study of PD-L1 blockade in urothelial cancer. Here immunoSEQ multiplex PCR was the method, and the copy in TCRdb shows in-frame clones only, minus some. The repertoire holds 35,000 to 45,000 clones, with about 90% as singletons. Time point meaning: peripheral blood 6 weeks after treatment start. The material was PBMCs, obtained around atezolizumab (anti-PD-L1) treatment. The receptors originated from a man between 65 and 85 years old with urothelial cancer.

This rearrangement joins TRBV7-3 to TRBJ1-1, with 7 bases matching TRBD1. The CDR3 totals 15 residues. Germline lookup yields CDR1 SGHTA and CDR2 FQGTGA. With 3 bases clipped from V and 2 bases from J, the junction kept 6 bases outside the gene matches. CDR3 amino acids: CASSFSGTANTEAFF. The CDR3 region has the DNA TGTGCCAGCAGCTTTAGCGGGACAGCCAACACTGAAGCTTTCTTT.

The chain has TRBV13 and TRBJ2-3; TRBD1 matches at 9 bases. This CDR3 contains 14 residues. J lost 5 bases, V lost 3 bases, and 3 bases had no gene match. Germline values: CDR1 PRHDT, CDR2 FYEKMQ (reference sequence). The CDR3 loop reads CASSFGQGQDTQYF. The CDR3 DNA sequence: TGTGCCAGCAGCTTCGGACAGGGGCAAGATACGCAGTATTTT.

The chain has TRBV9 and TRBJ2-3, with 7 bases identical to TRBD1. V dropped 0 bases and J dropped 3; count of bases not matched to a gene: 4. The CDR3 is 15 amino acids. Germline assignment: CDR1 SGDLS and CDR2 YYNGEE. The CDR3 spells CASSVGPGQTDTQYF. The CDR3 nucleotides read TGTGCCAGCAGCGTAGGTCCGGGACAGACAGATACGCAGTATTTT. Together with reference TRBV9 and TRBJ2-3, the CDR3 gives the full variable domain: DSGVTQTPKHLITATGQRVTLRCSPRSGDLSVYWYQQSLDQGLQFLIQYYNGEERAKGNILERFSAQQFPDLHSELNLSSLELGDSALYFCASSVGPGQTDTQYFGPGTRLTVL.

The CDR3 region is CASSLDRAYNEQFF. In DNA form, the CDR3 reads TGCGCCAGCAGCTTGGATCGGGCCTACAATGAGCAGTTCTTC. This rearrangement joins TRBV5-1 to TRBJ2-1; D remains ambiguous. The V end was cut by 0 bases, the J end by 2 bases, with 6 bases between. This CDR3 is built from 14 residues. Germline V CDR1 and CDR2: SGHRS, YFSETQ.

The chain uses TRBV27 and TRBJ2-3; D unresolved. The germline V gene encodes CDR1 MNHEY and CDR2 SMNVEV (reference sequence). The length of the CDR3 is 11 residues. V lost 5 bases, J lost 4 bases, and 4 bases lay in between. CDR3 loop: CASSLADTQYF. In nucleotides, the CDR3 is TGTGCCAGCAGTCTCGCAGATACGCAGTATTTT.

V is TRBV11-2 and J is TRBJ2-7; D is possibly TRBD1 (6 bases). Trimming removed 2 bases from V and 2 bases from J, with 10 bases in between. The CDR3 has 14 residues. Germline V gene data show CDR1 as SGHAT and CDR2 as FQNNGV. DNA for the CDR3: TGTGCCAGCAGCTTATTATCAGGGGCCTACGAGCAGTACTTC. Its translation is CASSLLSGAYEQYF. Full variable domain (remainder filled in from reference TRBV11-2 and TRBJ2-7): EAGVAQSPRYKIIEKRQSVAFWCNPISGHATLYWYQQILGQGPKLLIQFQNNGVVDDSQLPKDRFSAERLKGVDSTLKIQPAKLEDSAVYLCASSLLSGAYEQYFGPGTRLTVT.

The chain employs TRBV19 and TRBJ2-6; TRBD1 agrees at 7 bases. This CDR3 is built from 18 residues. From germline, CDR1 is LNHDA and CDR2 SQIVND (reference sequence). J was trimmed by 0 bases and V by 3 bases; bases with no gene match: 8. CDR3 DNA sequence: TGTGCCAGTAGTATTGAGGGACAGCCACACTCTGGGGCCAACGTCCTGACTTTC. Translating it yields CASSIEGQPHSGANVLTF.